A selection of T cell receptor beta chains follows, all from one sample in a study of CD4+ T cells in melanoma. Here immunoSEQ multiplex PCR was the method, and the copy in TCRdb shows in-frame clones only, minus some. The sample includes more than 110,000 clones, around 90% of them seen just once. The receptors were gathered from a human donor with melanoma. Each CDR3 is given with its conserved first and last residue. The D gene is left open where the match is weak. Expanded clones get a size class; other rows say once, few or many, or leave the size out.

j_call,v_call,d_call,clone_size,cdr3_nt,cdr3_aa
TRBJ1-4,TRBV6-5,NA,NA,TGTGCCAGCCGACCGGGAACCCCCCATGAAAAACTGTTTTTT,CASRPGTPHEKLFF
TRBJ1-1,TRBV9,NA,NA,TGTGCCAGCAGCCCGCACCCGAAGGACACTGAAGCTTTCTTT,CASSPHPKDTEAFF
TRBJ1-2,TRBV5-6,NA,NA,TGTGCCACCCAGGGCCAAGGTGGCTACACCTTC,CATQGQGGYTF
TRBJ1-4,TRBV9,NA,once,TGTGCCAGCAGCACTCGACAGGCCCGGGGAAGACGGGAAAAACTGTTTTTT,CASSTRQARGRREKLFF
TRBJ1-5,TRBV11-3,NA,NA,TGTGCCAGCAGCTTTCCCAGGGAAAGGGGACAGCCCCAGCATTTT,CASSFPRERGQPQHF
TRBJ1-1,TRBV30,TRBD1,NA,TGTGCCTGGGCGACAGGGTCTGAAGCTTTCTTT,CAWATGSEAFF
TRBJ2-2,TRBV19,NA,NA,TGTGCCAGTAGGGCAGGGTTAGACACCGGGGAGCTGTTTTTT,CASRAGLDTGELFF
TRBJ2-3,TRBV6-1,NA,NA,TGTGCCAGCAGTGAAGGTGGAGGTCGCACAGATACGCAGTATTTT,CASSEGGGRTDTQYF
TRBJ2-2,TRBV15,TRBD2,NA,TGTGCCACCATAACGGGCGGGGGTTTGAACACCGGGGAGCTGTTTTTT,CATITGGGLNTGELFF
TRBJ1-5,TRBV2,TRBD1,NA,TGTGCCAGCAGTGAAATGACAGGGAATCAGCCCCAGCATTTT,CASSEMTGNQPQHF
TRBJ2-7,TRBV15,TRBD1,NA,TGTGCCACCAGCAGGGACAGGGGAACTGACGAGCAGTACTTC,CATSRDRGTDEQYF
TRBJ1-2,TRBV29-1,TRBD1,NA,TGCAGCGCCGAGAGGGACAGGGAGTTCCGTGGCTACACCTTC,CSAERDREFRGYTF
TRBJ1-1,TRBV7-2,NA,NA,TGTGCCAGCAGTCCGGCGAACACTGAAGCTTTCTTT,CASSPANTEAFF
TRBJ2-5,TRBV7-2,NA,NA,TGTGCCAGCAGCCCAGACAGGACCCGGGAGACCCAGTACTTC,CASSPDRTRETQYF
TRBJ1-4,TRBV7-9,NA,NA,TGTGCCAGCAGCTTAGCCGGGGCAGTTGGTGAAAAACTGTTTTTT,CASSLAGAVGEKLFF
TRBJ2-7,TRBV11-1,NA,NA,TGTGCCAGCAGCTCCCGCGATCTAGGCTACGAGCAGTACTTC,CASSSRDLGYEQYF
TRBJ1-1,TRBV2,NA,NA,TGTGCCAGCAGTGAATTTGGGGGAAGAACTGAAGCTTTCTTT,CASSEFGGRTEAFF
TRBJ2-7,TRBV18,NA,NA,TGTGCCAGCTCCCAGGGTGGGGGGCAGGTGCGCGAGCAGTACTTC,CASSQGGGQVREQYF
TRBJ1-5,TRBV27,NA,NA,TGTGCCAGCAGTTTGCGGGAGAACAATCAGCCCCAGCATTTT,CASSLRENNQPQHF
TRBJ2-3,TRBV6-6,NA,once,TGTGCCAGCGCGGCCCACACAGATACGCAGTATTTT,CASAAHTDTQYF
TRBJ2-7,TRBV9,NA,few,TGTGCCAGCAGCGTACAGGGTTCGTCTGACGAGCAGTACTTC,CASSVQGSSDEQYF
TRBJ2-5,TRBV6-6,NA,NA,TGTGCCAGCAGTCGAGCCGGGACTGCCGGTGAGACCCAGTACTTC,CASSRAGTAGETQYF
TRBJ2-1,TRBV10-3,TRBD1,NA,TGTGCCATCAGTGACCGGACAGGGCGCAATGAGCAGTTCTTC,CAISDRTGRNEQFF
TRBJ1-1,TRBV7-9,NA,NA,TGTGCCAGCAGCCCCAAGACGGTGAACACTGAAGCTTTCTTT,CASSPKTVNTEAFF
TRBJ1-1,TRBV28,NA,NA,TGTGCCAGCAGTAGAGATACTCTGACGAACACTGAAGCTTTCTTT,CASSRDTLTNTEAFF
TRBJ2-7,TRBV27,NA,NA,TGTGCCAGCAGTCCCAAACACGAGCAGTACTTC,CASSPKHEQYF
TRBJ1-3,TRBV20-1,NA,NA,TGCAGTGGGGTACGGGGAAACACCATATATTTT,CSGVRGNTIYF
TRBJ1-2,TRBV5-4,NA,NA,TGTGCCAGTAGCTCCCACCCGTCGTCTAACTATGGCTACACCTTC,CASSSHPSSNYGYTF
TRBJ1-1,TRBV2,NA,NA,TGTGCCAGCAGTTCGGACGGAAGTAACACTGAAGCTTTCTTT,CASSSDGSNTEAFF
TRBJ1-1,TRBV7-3,NA,NA,TGTGCCAGCAGCCTCCGCCGGGGGACTGAAGCTTTCTTT,CASSLRRGTEAFF
TRBJ2-7,TRBV25-1,NA,NA,TGTGCCAGCAGTGATCCGGGGGGCGCCTCCTACGAGCAGTACTTC,CASSDPGGASYEQYF
TRBJ1-2,TRBV5-1,TRBD1,NA,TGCGCCAGCAGCTTGGAGGGGACAGGGCATGATGGCTACACCTTC,CASSLEGTGHDGYTF
TRBJ2-7,TRBV29-1,NA,NA,TGCAGCACGGTTAGGGGAGGCGAGCAGTACTTC,CSTVRGGEQYF
TRBJ2-5,TRBV7-2,TRBD2,NA,TGTGCCAGCAGCTTAGATTGGGGCGGGGGGGCGAAGACCCAGTACTTC,CASSLDWGGGAKTQYF
TRBJ1-2,TRBV5-8,TRBD1,few,TGTGCCAGCAGTACTATACTCTACAACAGGGGTCCCTATGGCTACACCTTC,CASSTILYNRGPYGYTF
TRBJ1-1,TRBV6-1,NA,NA,TGTGCCAGCAGTGTTAGGAGGGCGGAGACTGAAGCTTTCTTT,CASSVRRAETEAFF
TRBJ2-7,TRBV9,NA,NA,TGTGCCAGCAGCGTACGGTGGGGCAGCTCCTACGAGCAGTACTTC,CASSVRWGSSYEQYF
TRBJ2-1,TRBV5-1,NA,NA,TGCGCCAGCAGCTCGGCGGCGGGATACAATGAGCAGTTCTTC,CASSSAAGYNEQFF
TRBJ2-5,TRBV27,NA,NA,TGTGCCAGCAGCGCCCGCCCGGAGAGGGAGACCCAGTACTTC,CASSARPERETQYF
TRBJ2-1,TRBV5-1,TRBD2,NA,TGCGCCAGCAGCTTGGGCGCTACTAGCGGGGCCAACAATGAGCAGTTCTTC,CASSLGATSGANNEQFF
TRBJ2-3,TRBV11-2,NA,NA,TGTGCCAGCAGCTTAGAATATGCGCCCACAGATACGCAGTATTTT,CASSLEYAPTDTQYF
TRBJ2-3,TRBV18,NA,NA,TGTGCCAGCTCACCAGGACAGAGTCCCACAGATACGCAGTATTTT,CASSPGQSPTDTQYF
TRBJ2-3,TRBV28,NA,NA,TGTGCCAGCATTAGACTAGTCGGAGGCACAGATACGCAGTATTTT,CASIRLVGGTDTQYF
TRBJ2-5,TRBV7-9,TRBD2,NA,TGTGCCAGCAGCACATCTACTAGCGGCCTAGAGACCCAGTACTTC,CASSTSTSGLETQYF
TRBJ2-1,TRBV7-3,TRBD2,NA,TGTGCCAGCAGCTTAATTAGCGGGGGCCACTACAATGAGCAGTTCTTC,CASSLISGGHYNEQFF
TRBJ1-2,TRBV5-5,TRBD1,NA,TGTGCCAGCAGCTTGTTCGGTGCAGGGGGCGGCTACACCTTC,CASSLFGAGGGYTF
TRBJ2-1,TRBV6-5,NA,NA,TGTGCCAGCAGCCGCTCGTGGGACAATGAGCAGTTCTTC,CASSRSWDNEQFF
TRBJ2-5,TRBV5-1,NA,NA,TGCGCCAGCAGCTCAGACCCCCAAGAGACCCAGTACTTC,CASSSDPQETQYF
TRBJ1-3,TRBV27,NA,NA,TGTGCCAGCAGTTTCCGGGACCCACGGGGGGACACCATATATTTT,CASSFRDPRGDTIYF